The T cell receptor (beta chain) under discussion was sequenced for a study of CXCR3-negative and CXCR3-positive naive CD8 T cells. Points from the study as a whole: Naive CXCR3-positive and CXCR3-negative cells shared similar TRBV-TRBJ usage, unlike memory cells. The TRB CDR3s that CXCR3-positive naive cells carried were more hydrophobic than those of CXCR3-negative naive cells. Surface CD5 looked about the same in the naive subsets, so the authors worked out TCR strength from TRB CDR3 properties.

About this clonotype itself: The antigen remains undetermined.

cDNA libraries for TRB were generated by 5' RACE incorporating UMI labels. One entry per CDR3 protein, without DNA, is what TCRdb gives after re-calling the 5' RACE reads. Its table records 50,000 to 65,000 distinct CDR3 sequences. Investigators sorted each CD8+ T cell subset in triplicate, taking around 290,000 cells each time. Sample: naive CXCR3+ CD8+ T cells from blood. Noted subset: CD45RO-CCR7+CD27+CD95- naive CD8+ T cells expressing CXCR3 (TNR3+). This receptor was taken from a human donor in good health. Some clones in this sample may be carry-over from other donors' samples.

CDR3 protein: CASSQGATGRLSYEQYF. The rearrangement joins TRBV4-3 to TRBJ2-7; TCRdb proposes TRBD1, but this gene call is untestable without DNA. Germline CDR1 and CDR2: LGHNA and YSLEER. This CDR3 has 17 residues.